A single sample gave rise to the 12 T cell receptor beta chains below, sequenced in a study of blood T cell repertoires in COVID-19. Measured with immunoSEQ multiplex PCR; TCRdb has only the in-frame clones, and not every one. The sample has approximately 240,000 clones; 87% are singletons. Sequences were obtained from PBMCs or T cells enriched from blood (not recorded which). These receptors all come from a woman aged 25 to 45 with acute COVID-19.

The V and J genes are TRBV5-1 and TRBJ2-3, with TRBD2 identical over 12 bases. The germline CDR1 and CDR2 sequences are SGHRS and YFSETQ. The V and J ends lost 4 bases and 4 bases, in that order; junction bases with no gene match: 4. This CDR3 is built from 15 residues. The CDR3 DNA is TGCGCCAGCAGCGAGACTAGCGGGAGTCCAGATACGCAGTATTTT. Amino acid sequence: CASSETSGSPDTQYF.

This CDR3 is CAIKGGAGLHYEQYF. The CDR3 DNA is TGTGCCATTAAGGGCGGGGCCGGACTTCACTACGAGCAGTACTTC. The V gene is TRBV28, the J gene TRBJ2-7; the D gene is possibly TRBD2 (6 bases). Trimming stripped 10 bases from V and 3 bases from J, with 22 bases between. There are 15 residues in the CDR3. Looked up from germline, CDR1 is MDHEN and CDR2 is SYDVKM.

CDR3 nucleotides: TGTGCCAGTAGTATAAAGGTGACGGGTCCATACAATGAGCAGTTCTTC. It yields the protein CASSIKVTGPYNEQFF. The V call is TRBV19, the J call TRBJ2-1; no clear D gene. CDR1 is LNHDA, CDR2 SQIVND, per germline (reference sequence). This CDR3 is 16 amino acids long. V was shortened by 2 bases and J by 4 bases, with 15 bases between the two germline ends. Looking up the rest from reference TRBV19 and TRBJ2-1 gives the full variable domain: DGGITQSPKYLFRKEGQNVTLSCEQNLNHDAMYWYRQDPGQGLRLIYYSQIVNDFQKGDIAEGYSVSREKKESFPLTVTSAQKNPTAFYLCASSIKVTGPYNEQFFGPGTRLTVL.

This clone was counted a single time. This chain connects TRBV18 to TRBJ1-2, with D maybe TRBD1 (6 bases). V dropped 2 bases and J dropped 2 bases, with 12 bases sitting between them. CDR1 KGHSH and CDR2 LQKENI come from the germline V gene. The length of the CDR3 is 15 residues. For the CDR3, the DNA is TGTGCCAGCTCACCAATTGAGCAGGGGAACTATGGCTACACCTTC. This sequence encodes CASSPIEQGNYGYTF.

The chain carries TRBV6-4 and TRBJ2-7; 8 positions match TRBD2. The CDR3 runs to 16 residues. The V and J ends lost 0 bases and 2 bases, in that order; junction bases with no gene match: 6. Germline V gene data show CDR1 as MRHNA and CDR2 as SNTAGT. The CDR3 is CASSDSQREPTYEQYF. Here the CDR3 DNA reads TGTGCCAGCAGTGACTCTCAGCGGGAGCCCACCTACGAGCAGTACTTC.

DNA of the CDR3: TGTGCCACCAGTCTTTTAAACAGGGTGAACTATGGCTACACCTTC. Its translation: CATSLLNRVNYGYTF. V usage is TRBV24-1 and J usage is TRBJ1-2; possible D gene TRBD1, 6 bases. Germline CDR1 KGHDR, CDR2 SFDVKD. Trimming removed 6 bases from V and 2 bases from J, with 15 bases in between. The length of the CDR3 is 15 residues.

The genes are TRBV6-5 and TRBJ1-6; TRBD1 is a possible D gene (5 bases). CDR1 is MNHEY and CDR2 is SVGAGI in the germline V gene. V lost 4 bases to trimming and J lost 14 bases, with 12 bases between them. The CDR3 runs 12 residues. CDR3 sequence (DNA): TGTGCCAGCAGTTCTCAGGGCGCGGCCCTCCACTTT. Translating gives CASSSQGAALHF.

The rearrangement links TRBV9 to TRBJ1-2, with unresolved D. The V end lost 5 bases, the J end lost 2 bases, and 16 bases lay between the germline ends. Germline CDR1 reads SGDLS; CDR2 reads YYNGEE. This CDR3 has 15 residues. Here the CDR3 DNA reads TGTGCCAGCAGGTCCCGCGCTGGCGGAAACTATGGCTACACCTTC. Translated: CASRSRAGGNYGYTF.

The V call is TRBV7-2, the J call TRBJ1-2; the D gene is possibly TRBD1 (6 bases). The CDR3 runs 16 residues. The germline CDR1 and CDR2 sequences are SGHTA and FQGNSA. V was clipped by 2 bases and J by 0 bases, with 13 bases between them. CDR3 coding DNA: TGTGCCAGCAGCTTAAAGACAGGAGGCCCTAACTATGGCTACACCTTC. Translating gives CASSLKTGGPNYGYTF. Full variable domain (missing parts from reference TRBV7-2 and TRBJ1-2): GAGVSQSPSNKVTEKGKDVELRCDPISGHTALYWYRQSLGQGLEFLIYFQGNSAPDKSGLPSDRFSAERTGGSVSTLTIQRTQQEDSAVYLCASSLKTGGPNYGYTFGSGTRLTVV.

The chain is built from TRBV7-3 and TRBJ2-1; TRBD2 matches at 15 bases. The CDR3 contains 17 residues. From germline, CDR1 is SGHTA and CDR2 FQGTGA. Unmatched junction bases numbered 8, after V lost 5 bases and J lost 6 bases. CDR3 amino acids: CASSPTGTSGRINEQFF. Written as DNA, the CDR3 is TGTGCCAGCAGCCCAACCGGGACTAGCGGGAGGATCAATGAGCAGTTCTTC. The full variable domain, completed using reference TRBV7-3 and TRBJ2-1, is GAGVSQTPSNKVTEKGKYVELRCDPISGHTALYWYRQSLGQGPEFLIYFQGTGAADDSGLPNDRFFAVRPEGSVSTLKIQRTERGDSAVYLCASSPTGTSGRINEQFFGPGTRLTVL.

The V gene is TRBV7-8, the J gene TRBJ1-1; possibly TRBD1 for D (5 bases). The CDR3 has 14 residues. V was shortened by 4 bases and J by 11 bases, with 20 bases between the two germline ends. Germline values: CDR1 SGHVS, CDR2 FQNEAQ. CDR3 coding DNA: TGTGCCAGCAGCTCGCGGGGGTCGGGCCCCGAGGCTTTCTTT. It encodes CASSSRGSGPEAFF.

As for this clone: The junction does not match germline at one end; this may be a read error. The genes are TRBV6-1 and TRBJ2-5; TRBD1 matches at 10 bases. The CDR3 covers 15 residues. Germline V gene sequence: CDR1 MNHNS, CDR2 SASEGT. This CDR3 is CASREVGQGRETQYF. CDR3 nucleotides: TGTGCCAGCAGGGAAGTGGGACAGGGGAGGGAGACCCAGTACTTC.